The 23 T cell receptor beta chains below were found in one sample sequenced in a study of blood T cell repertoires in COVID-19. Only in-frame clones appear in the TCRdb table, and some are missing; sequencing was by immunoSEQ multiplex PCR. This sample has about 34,000 clones; less than 95% occur once, and the top ten carry 15% to 20%. The sample was peripheral blood. Every receptor here comes from a man at least 80 years old with acute or convalescent COVID-19.

This clone was seen just once. The J gene is TRBJ2-1, the V gene TRBV7-2; maybe TRBD1 (5 bases). The CDR3 extends over 16 amino acids. Germline V gene sequence: CDR1 SGHTA, CDR2 FQGNSA. Trimming stripped 5 bases from V and 4 bases from J, with 18 bases between. The CDR3 loop is CASSPPGNVPYNEQFF. As DNA, the CDR3 is TGTGCCAGCAGCCCCCCAGGGAATGTCCCGTACAATGAGCAGTTCTTC. Combining the CDR3 with reference TRBV7-2 and TRBJ2-1 gives the whole variable domain GAGVSQSPSNKVTEKGKDVELRCDPISGHTALYWYRQSLGQGLEFLIYFQGNSAPDKSGLPSDRFSAERTGGSVSTLTIQRTQQEDSAVYLCASSPPGNVPYNEQFFGPGTRLTVL.

CDR3 bases: TGTGCCAGCAGCTGGGGCCCCAATGAGCAGTTCTTC. This sequence encodes CASSWGPNEQFF. The chain combines TRBV5-4 with TRBJ2-1; D is possibly TRBD1 (5 bases). V lost 3 bases, J lost 6 bases, and 7 bases lay in between. CDR3 length equals 12 residues. Germline CDR1 is SGHNT and CDR2 is YYREEE (reference sequence).

CDR3 coding DNA: TGTGCCAGCAACGATCCGGTAAATGGCTACACCTTC. Translating gives CASNDPVNGYTF. V gene TRBV6-5 combines with J gene TRBJ1-2, with unresolved D. The CDR3 consists of 12 residues. The germline V gene has CDR1 MNHEY and CDR2 SVGAGI. V lost 7 bases and J lost 6, with 12 bases in between.

This chain joins TRBV10-3 and TRBJ2-7, with TRBD1 identical over 10 bases. Germline V CDR1 and CDR2: ENHRY, SYGVKD. The CDR3 extends over 12 amino acids. V was clipped by 7 bases and J by 6 bases; unmatched bases: 3. The CDR3 loop is CAITDRGAEQYF. CDR3 bases: TGTGCCATCACGGACAGGGGGGCCGAGCAGTACTTC.

This rearrangement joins TRBV7-6 to TRBJ1-2, with 8 positions matching TRBD1. The V and J ends lost 1 base and 4 bases, in that order; junction bases with no gene match: 11. The CDR3 has 17 amino acids. Germline values: CDR1 SGHVS, CDR2 FNYEAQ. CDR3 loop: CASSLGPRQGRSYGYTF. DNA for the CDR3: TGTGCCAGCAGCTTAGGACCACGACAGGGGAGAAGCTATGGCTACACCTTC.

The rearrangement joins TRBV18 to TRBJ1-1; no definite D call. The V end was cut by 3 bases, the J end by 1 base, with 9 bases between. The CDR3 length is 14 residues. Germline V gene sequence: CDR1 KGHSH, CDR2 LQKENI. The CDR3 DNA follows: TGTGCCAGCTCACCGCCGACGGGGAACACTGAAGCTTTCTTT. This sequence encodes CASSPPTGNTEAFF.

The V call is TRBV11-2, the J call TRBJ2-4; 8 nucleotides match TRBD1. This CDR3 region has 16 residues. J was trimmed by 7 bases and V by 4 bases; bases with no gene match: 12. Germline values: CDR1 SGHAT, CDR2 FQNNGV. This chain's CDR3 is CASSSGGQAGANIQYF. The CDR3 nucleotides are TGTGCCAGCAGCTCCGGGGGACAGGCTGGGGCTAACATTCAGTACTTC. Full variable domain (rest looked up from reference TRBV11-2 and TRBJ2-4): EAGVAQSPRYKIIEKRQSVAFWCNPISGHATLYWYQQILGQGPKLLIQFQNNGVVDDSQLPKDRFSAERLKGVDSTLKIQPAKLEDSAVYLCASSSGGQAGANIQYFGAGTRLSVL.

This sequence joins TRBV7-9 and TRBJ1-1, with 7 bases lining up with TRBD1. V shed 6 bases, J shed 4 bases, and the junction held 11 bases outside the gene matches. The CDR3 contains 15 residues. Germline CDR1 reads SEHNR; CDR2 reads FQNEAQ (reference sequence). The CDR3 coding sequence is TGTGCCAGCAGACCGAAGGACAGGTTAGGCACTGAAGCTTTCTTT. This codes for CASRPKDRLGTEAFF.

The J gene is TRBJ1-6, the V gene TRBV5-4; D uncertain. Germline V gives CDR1 SGHNT, CDR2 YYREEE (reference sequence). V lost 2 bases and J 7 bases, leaving 10 bases between the germline ends. CDR3 size: 14 residues. The CDR3 spells CASSLGGRNSPLHF. For the CDR3, the DNA is TGTGCCAGCAGCTTAGGAGGGAGGAATTCACCCCTCCACTTT. Variable domain in full (rest from reference TRBV5-4 and TRBJ1-6): ETGVTQSPTHLIKTRGQQVTLRCSSQSGHNTVSWYQQALGQGPQFIFQYYREEENGRGNFPPRFSGLQFPNYSSELNVNALELDDSALYLCASSLGGRNSPLHFGNGTRLTVT.

V is TRBV3-1 (or the pseudogene TRBV3-2) and J is TRBJ2-7; TRBD1 matches at 7 bases. This CDR3 region has 13 residues. The V segment lost 4 bases and the J segment 5 bases; nucleotides outside the gene matches: 5. Germline loops: CDR1 LGHDT, CDR2 YNNKEL (reference sequence). The CDR3 DNA reads as TGTGCCAGCAGCCGAAGGGGGCTCGACGAGCAGTACTTC. Its translation is CASSRRGLDEQYF.

The rearrangement links TRBV3-1 (or the pseudogene TRBV3-2) to TRBJ1-1; tentatively, D is TRBD1 (6 bases). Germline CDR1 and CDR2: LGHDT and YNNKEL (reference sequence). The CDR3 length is 14 residues. The V and J ends lost 5 bases and 0 bases respectively, with 10 bases between them. The CDR3 protein is CASSGQPMNTEAFF. DNA of the CDR3: TGTGCCAGCAGCGGACAGCCGATGAACACTGAAGCTTTCTTT.

On this clone itself: The junction differs from germline at one of its ends, possibly a read error. The chain links TRBV29-1 to TRBJ2-3, with D possibly matching TRBD2 (6 bases). Germline-derived CDR1 and CDR2 are SQVTM and ANQGSEA. There are 13 residues in the CDR3. The CDR3 sequence is CSVEVGGFDTQYF. The CDR3 bases are TGCAGCGTCGAAGTGGGGGGATTTGATACGCAGTATTTT.

The CDR3: CASSIEAGLMRKLFF. CDR3 bases: TGTGCCAGTAGTATAGAGGCAGGTTTAATGAGAAAACTGTTTTTT. V gene TRBV19 combines with J gene TRBJ1-4; no clear D. CDR3 length equals 15 residues. The V and J ends lost 0 bases and 10 bases respectively, with 15 bases between them. Germline values: CDR1 LNHDA, CDR2 SQIVND (reference sequence).

The chain links TRBV28 to TRBJ2-6; 8 bases are a match to TRBD1. The CDR3 extends over 19 amino acids. The V segment lost 4 bases and the J segment 0 bases; nucleotides outside the gene matches: 11. Looked up from germline, CDR1 is MDHEN and CDR2 is SYDVKM. The CDR3 region is CASSYVSADRASGANVLTF. CDR3 nucleotide sequence: TGTGCCAGCAGTTACGTGTCGGCGGACAGGGCCTCTGGGGCCAACGTCCTGACTTTC.

This clone was counted a few times. The chain carries TRBV11-2 and TRBJ2-7, with a possible D match to TRBD1 (5 bases). Trimming shortened V by 3 bases and J by 3 bases, and 12 bases separated the two germline ends. Germline loops: CDR1 SGHAT, CDR2 FQNNGV. CDR3 length: 14 amino acids. Written as DNA, the CDR3 is TGTGCCAGCAGCTTCCAGGGAAGTATCTACGAGCAGTACTTC. Translating it yields CASSFQGSIYEQYF.

The V and J genes are TRBV27 and TRBJ1-3, with D hard to call. Germline lookup yields CDR1 MNHEY and CDR2 SMNVEV (reference sequence). V was cut by 6 bases and J by 4 bases, with 7 bases left in between. The CDR3 extends over 12 amino acids. The CDR3 coding sequence is TGTGCCAGCAGAGCCGTGGGAAACACCATATATTTT. Its translation is CASRAVGNTIYF.

The chain uses TRBV19 and TRBJ1-4; D perhaps matches TRBD1 (5 bases). CDR1 and CDR2 from the germline V gene are LNHDA and SQIVND (reference sequence). Trimming shortened V by 6 bases and J by 4 bases, and 9 bases separated the two germline ends. The CDR3 has 13 residues. CDR3 in DNA: TGTGCCAGTAGACCGGACAATAATGAAAAACTGTTTTTT. Protein product: CASRPDNNEKLFF.

The chain carries TRBV6-5 and TRBJ1-1; 9 positions match TRBD1. This CDR3 contains 14 residues. The V gene's germline CDR1 is MNHEY and CDR2 SVGAGI. V trimming: 10 bases; J trimming: 4 bases; junction bases outside the gene matches: 10. The CDR3 loop is CAILRDRVPTEAFF. CDR3 bases: TGTGCCATCCTCCGGGACAGGGTACCCACTGAAGCTTTCTTT.

The genes are TRBV5-1 and TRBJ2-1; D remains unclear. There are 13 residues in the CDR3. The V and J ends lost 0 bases and 7 bases respectively, with 8 bases between them. CDR1 and CDR2 from the germline V gene are SGHRS and YFSETQ. The CDR3 region has the DNA TGCGCCAGCAGCTTGGGGGTGGAGAATGAGCAGTTCTTC. It translates to CASSLGVENEQFF.

The V call is TRBV28, the J call TRBJ1-6, with D perhaps matching TRBD1 (6 bases). Germline V gene sequence: CDR1 MDHEN, CDR2 SYDVKM. Trimming pared 3 bases from V and 7 bases from J, leaving 16 bases between. The CDR3 loop spans 16 amino acids. Here the CDR3 reads CASSFLTTGWNSPLHF. Written as DNA, the CDR3 is TGTGCCAGCAGTTTTTTGACCACAGGGTGGAATTCACCCCTCCACTTT.

The chain combines TRBV2 with TRBJ2-1; 10 bases are a match to TRBD1. This CDR3 has 15 residues. The V gene's germline CDR1 is SNHLY and CDR2 FYNNEI. Trimming removed 7 bases from V and 9 bases from J; junction bases left unmatched: 12. The CDR3 loop reads CASKPGQGPQGEQFF. The CDR3, as DNA: TGTGCCAGCAAGCCGGGACAGGGGCCCCAGGGTGAGCAGTTCTTC. Full variable domain (remainder filled in from reference TRBV2 and TRBJ2-1): EPEVTQTPSHQVTQMGQEVILRCVPISNHLYFYWYRQILGQKVEFLVSFYNNEISEKSEIFDDQFSVERPDGSNFTLKIRSTKLEDSAMYFCASKPGQGPQGEQFFGPGTRLTVL.

The chain joins TRBV5-1 to TRBJ1-6; tentative D call: TRBD1 (5 bases). The CDR3 runs to 14 residues. V lost 0 bases to trimming and J lost 10 bases, with 11 bases between them. Germline-derived CDR1 and CDR2 are SGHRS and YFSETQ. The CDR3 reads CASSLAQGLSPLHF. As DNA, the CDR3 is TGCGCCAGCAGCTTGGCTCAGGGACTCTCACCCCTCCACTTT.

V usage is TRBV12-2 and J usage is TRBJ2-3; the table's D call, TRBD2, has no DNA check behind it. TRBV12-2 is marked as a pseudogene. There are 15 residues in the CDR3. As DNA, the CDR3 is TGTGCAAGTCGCTTAGTTAGTAGGGGGGGAGATACGCAGTATTTT. Translated, it gives CASRLVSRGGDTQYF.